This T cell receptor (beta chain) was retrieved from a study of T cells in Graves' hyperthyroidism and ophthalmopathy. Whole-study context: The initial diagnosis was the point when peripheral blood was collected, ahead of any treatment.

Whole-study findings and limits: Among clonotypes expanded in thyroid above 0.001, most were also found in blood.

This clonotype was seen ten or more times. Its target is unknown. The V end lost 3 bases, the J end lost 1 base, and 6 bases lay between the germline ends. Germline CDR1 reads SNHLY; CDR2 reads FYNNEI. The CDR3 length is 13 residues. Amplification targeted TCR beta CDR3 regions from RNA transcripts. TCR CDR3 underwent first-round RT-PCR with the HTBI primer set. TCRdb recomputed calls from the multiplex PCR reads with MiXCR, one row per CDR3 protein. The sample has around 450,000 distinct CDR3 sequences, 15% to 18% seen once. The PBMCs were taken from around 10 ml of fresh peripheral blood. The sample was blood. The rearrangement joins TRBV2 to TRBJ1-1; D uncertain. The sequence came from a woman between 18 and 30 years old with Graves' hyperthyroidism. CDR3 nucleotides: TGTGCCAGCAGTGACGACGGGAACACTGAAGCTTTCTTT. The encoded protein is CASSDDGNTEAFF.